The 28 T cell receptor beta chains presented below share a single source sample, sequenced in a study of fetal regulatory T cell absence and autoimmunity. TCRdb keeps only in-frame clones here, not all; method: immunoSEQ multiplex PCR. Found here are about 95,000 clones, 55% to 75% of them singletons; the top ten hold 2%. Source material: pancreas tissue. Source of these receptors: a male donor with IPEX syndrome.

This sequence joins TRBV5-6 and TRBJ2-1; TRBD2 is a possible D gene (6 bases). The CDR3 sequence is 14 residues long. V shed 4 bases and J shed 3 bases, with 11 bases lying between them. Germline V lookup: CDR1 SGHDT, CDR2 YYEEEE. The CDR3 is CASSAGTYYNEQFF. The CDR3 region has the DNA TGTGCCAGCAGCGCCGGGACTTACTACAATGAGCAGTTCTTC.

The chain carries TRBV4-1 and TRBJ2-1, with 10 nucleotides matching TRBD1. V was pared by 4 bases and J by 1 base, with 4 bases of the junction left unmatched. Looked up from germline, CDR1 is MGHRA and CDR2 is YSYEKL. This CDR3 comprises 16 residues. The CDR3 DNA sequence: TGCGCCAGCAGCCTGGGACAGGGGCCGTCCTACAATGAGCAGTTCTTC. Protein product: CASSLGQGPSYNEQFF.

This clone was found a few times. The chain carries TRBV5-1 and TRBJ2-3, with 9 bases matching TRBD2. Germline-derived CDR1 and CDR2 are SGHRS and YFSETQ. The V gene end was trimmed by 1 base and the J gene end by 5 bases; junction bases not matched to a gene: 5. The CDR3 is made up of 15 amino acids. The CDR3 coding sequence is TGCGCCAGCAGCTTGACAGGACTAGCGATAGATACGCAGTATTTT. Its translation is CASSLTGLAIDTQYF.

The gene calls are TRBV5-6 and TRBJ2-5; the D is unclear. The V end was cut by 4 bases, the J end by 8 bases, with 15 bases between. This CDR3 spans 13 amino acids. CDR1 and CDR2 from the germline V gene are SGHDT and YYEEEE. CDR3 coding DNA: TGTGCCAGCAGCCCCTCAACGCCGGAAACCCAGTACTTC. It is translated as CASSPSTPETQYF.

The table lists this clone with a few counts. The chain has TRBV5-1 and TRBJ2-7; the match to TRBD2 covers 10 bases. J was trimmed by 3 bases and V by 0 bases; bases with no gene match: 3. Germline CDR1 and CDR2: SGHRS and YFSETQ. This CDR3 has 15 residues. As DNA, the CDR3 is TGCGCCAGCAGCTTGGTCCAGCGGGAGGGCTACGAGCAGTACTTC. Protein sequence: CASSLVQREGYEQYF.

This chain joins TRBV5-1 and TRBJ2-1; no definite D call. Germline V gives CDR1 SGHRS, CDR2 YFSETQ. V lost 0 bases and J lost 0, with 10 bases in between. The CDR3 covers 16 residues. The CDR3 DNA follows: TGCGCCAGCAGCTTGGAGTTCCACAGCTCCTACAATGAGCAGTTCTTC. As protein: CASSLEFHSSYNEQFF.

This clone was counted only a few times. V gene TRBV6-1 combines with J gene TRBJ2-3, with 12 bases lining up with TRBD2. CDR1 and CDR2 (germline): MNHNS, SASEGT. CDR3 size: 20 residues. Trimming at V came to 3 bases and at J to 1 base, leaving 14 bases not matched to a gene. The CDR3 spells CASSEFRTLAGGRGTDTQYF. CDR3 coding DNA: TGTGCCAGCAGTGAGTTTAGGACGCTAGCGGGAGGGCGGGGCACAGATACGCAGTATTTT.

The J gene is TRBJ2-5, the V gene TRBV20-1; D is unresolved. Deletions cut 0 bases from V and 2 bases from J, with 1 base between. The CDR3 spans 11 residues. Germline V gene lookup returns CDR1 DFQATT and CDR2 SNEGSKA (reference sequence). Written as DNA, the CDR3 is TGCAGTGCTAGAGAGCAAGAGACCCAGTACTTC. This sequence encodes CSAREQETQYF.

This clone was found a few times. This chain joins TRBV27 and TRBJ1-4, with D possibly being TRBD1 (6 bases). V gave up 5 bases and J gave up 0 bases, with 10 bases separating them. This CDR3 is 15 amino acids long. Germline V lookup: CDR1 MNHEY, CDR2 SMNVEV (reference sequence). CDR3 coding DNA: TGTGCCAGCAGTCCCGGGACAACAACTAATGAAAAACTGTTTTTT. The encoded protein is CASSPGTTTNEKLFF.

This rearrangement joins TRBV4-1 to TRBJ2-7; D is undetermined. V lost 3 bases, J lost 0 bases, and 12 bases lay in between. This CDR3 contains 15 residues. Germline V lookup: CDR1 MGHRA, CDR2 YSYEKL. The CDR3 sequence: CASSHLGHSSYEQYF. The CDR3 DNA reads TGCGCCAGCAGCCACCTAGGTCATAGCTCCTACGAGCAGTACTTC.

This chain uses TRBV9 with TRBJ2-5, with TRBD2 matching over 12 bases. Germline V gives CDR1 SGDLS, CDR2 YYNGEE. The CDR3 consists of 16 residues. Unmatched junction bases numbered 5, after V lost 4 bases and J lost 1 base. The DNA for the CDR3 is TGTGCCAGCAGCCTCCGACTAGCGGGGGCCCAAGAGACCCAGTACTTC. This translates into CASSLRLAGAQETQYF.

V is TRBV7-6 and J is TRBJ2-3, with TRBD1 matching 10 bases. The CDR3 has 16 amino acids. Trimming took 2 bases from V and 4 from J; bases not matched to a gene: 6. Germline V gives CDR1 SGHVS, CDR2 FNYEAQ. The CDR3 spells CASSLLGQGVSDTQYF. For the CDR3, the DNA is TGTGCCAGCAGCTTATTAGGACAGGGGGTCTCAGATACGCAGTATTTT.

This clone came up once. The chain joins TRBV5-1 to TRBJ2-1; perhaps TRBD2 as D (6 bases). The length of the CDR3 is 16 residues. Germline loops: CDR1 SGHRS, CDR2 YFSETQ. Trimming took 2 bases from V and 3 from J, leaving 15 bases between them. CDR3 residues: CASSFIPGLDYNEQFF. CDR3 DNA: TGCGCCAGCAGCTTTATTCCGGGACTGGACTACAATGAGCAGTTCTTC.

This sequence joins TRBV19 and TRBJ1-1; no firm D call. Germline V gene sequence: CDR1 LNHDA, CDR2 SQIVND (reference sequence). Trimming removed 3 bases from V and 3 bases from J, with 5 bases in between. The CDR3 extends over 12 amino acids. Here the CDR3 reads CASSMWDTEAFF. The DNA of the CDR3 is TGTGCCAGTAGTATGTGGGACACTGAAGCTTTCTTT.

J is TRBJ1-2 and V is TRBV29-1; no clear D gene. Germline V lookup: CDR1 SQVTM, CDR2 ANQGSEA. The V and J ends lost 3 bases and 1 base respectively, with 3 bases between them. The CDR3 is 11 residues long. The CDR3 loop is CSVDNNYGYTF. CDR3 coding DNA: TGCAGCGTTGACAATAACTATGGCTACACCTTC.

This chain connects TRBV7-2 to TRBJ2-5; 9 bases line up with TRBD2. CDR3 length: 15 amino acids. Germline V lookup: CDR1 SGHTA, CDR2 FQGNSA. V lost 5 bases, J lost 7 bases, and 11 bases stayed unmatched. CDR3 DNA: TGTGCCAGCAGCCGAGCGGGGGGTACCCCAGTGACCCAGTACTTC. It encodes CASSRAGGTPVTQYF. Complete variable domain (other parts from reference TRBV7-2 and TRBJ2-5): GAGVSQSPSNKVTEKGKDVELRCDPISGHTALYWYRQSLGQGLEFLIYFQGNSAPDKSGLPSDRFSAERTGGSVSTLTIQRTQQEDSAVYLCASSRAGGTPVTQYFGPGTRLLVL.

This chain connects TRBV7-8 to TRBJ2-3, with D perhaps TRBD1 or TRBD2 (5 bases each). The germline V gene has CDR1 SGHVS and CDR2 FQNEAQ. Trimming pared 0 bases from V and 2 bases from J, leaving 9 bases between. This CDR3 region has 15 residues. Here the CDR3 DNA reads TGTGCCAGCAGCTTAGCGGGACCTTACACAGATACGCAGTATTTT. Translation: CASSLAGPYTDTQYF.

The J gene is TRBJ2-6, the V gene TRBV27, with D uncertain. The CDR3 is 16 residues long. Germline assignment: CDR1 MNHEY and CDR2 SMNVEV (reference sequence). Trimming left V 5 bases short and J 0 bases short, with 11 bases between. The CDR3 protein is CASSLYSISGANVLTF. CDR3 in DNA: TGTGCCAGCAGTCTATATTCTATCTCTGGGGCCAACGTCCTGACTTTC.

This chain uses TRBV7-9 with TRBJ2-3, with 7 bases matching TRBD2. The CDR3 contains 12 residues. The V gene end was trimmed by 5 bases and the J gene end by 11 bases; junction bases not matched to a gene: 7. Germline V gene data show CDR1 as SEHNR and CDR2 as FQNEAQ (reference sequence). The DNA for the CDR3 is TGTGCCAGCAGCACCCGACTAGCAAGGCAGTATTTT. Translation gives CASSTRLARQYF.

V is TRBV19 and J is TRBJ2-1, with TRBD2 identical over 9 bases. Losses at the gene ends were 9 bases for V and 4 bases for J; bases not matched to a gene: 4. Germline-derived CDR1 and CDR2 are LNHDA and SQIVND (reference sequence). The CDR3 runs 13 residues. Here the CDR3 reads CASGTSSYNEQFF. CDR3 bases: TGTGCCAGCGGGACTAGCAGTTACAATGAGCAGTTCTTC. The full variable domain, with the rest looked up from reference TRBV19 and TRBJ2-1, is DGGITQSPKYLFRKEGQNVTLSCEQNLNHDAMYWYRQDPGQGLRLIYYSQIVNDFQKGDIAEGYSVSREKKESFPLTVTSAQKNPTAFYLCASGTSSYNEQFFGPGTRLTVL.

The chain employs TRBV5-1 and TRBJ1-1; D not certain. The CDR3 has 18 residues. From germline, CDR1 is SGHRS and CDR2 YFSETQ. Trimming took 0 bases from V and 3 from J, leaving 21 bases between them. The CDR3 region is CASSLESVGNGPYTEAFF. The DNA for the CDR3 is TGCGCCAGCAGCTTGGAATCCGTGGGGAACGGACCTTACACTGAAGCTTTCTTT.

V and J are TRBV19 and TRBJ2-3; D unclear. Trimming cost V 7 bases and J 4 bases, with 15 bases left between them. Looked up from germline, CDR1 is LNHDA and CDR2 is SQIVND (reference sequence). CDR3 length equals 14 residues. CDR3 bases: TGTGCCAGTAATGCGCCCCTACCGGCAGATACGCAGTATTTT. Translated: CASNAPLPADTQYF.

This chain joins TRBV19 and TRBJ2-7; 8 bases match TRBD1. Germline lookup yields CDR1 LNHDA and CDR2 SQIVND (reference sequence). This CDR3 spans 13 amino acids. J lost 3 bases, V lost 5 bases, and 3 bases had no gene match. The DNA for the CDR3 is TGTGCCAGTAGTTTCGGACAGGGCTACGAGCAGTACTTC. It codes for CASSFGQGYEQYF.

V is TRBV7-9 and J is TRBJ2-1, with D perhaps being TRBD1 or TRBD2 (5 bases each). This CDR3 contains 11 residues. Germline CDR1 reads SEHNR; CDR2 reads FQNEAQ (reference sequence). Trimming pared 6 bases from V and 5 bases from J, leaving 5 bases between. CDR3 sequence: CASRGHNEQFF. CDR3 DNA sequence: TGTGCCAGCAGGGGACACAATGAGCAGTTCTTC.

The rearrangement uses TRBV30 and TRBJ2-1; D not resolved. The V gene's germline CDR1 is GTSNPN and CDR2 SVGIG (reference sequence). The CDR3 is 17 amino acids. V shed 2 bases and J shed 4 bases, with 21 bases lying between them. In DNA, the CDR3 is TGTGCCTGGAGTCCCTCCCAGATAACCGGCTGGTACAATGAGCAGTTCTTC. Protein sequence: CAWSPSQITGWYNEQFF.

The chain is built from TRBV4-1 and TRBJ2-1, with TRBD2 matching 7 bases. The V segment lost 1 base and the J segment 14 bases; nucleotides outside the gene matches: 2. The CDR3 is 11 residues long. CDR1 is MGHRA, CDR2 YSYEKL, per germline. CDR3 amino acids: CASSQGGREFF. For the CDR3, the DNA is TGCGCCAGCAGCCAAGGCGGGAGAGAGTTCTTC.

Written as DNA, the CDR3 is TGTGCCATCAGTGAGTTCCTTGGGAAACTAGCGGGGGCCCACAATGAGCAGTTCTTC. Its translation: CAISEFLGKLAGAHNEQFF. V gene TRBV10-3 combines with J gene TRBJ2-1; TRBD2 matches at 11 bases. The CDR3 extends over 19 amino acids. The V and J ends lost 1 base and 5 bases, in that order; junction bases with no gene match: 13. Germline CDR1 reads ENHRY; CDR2 reads SYGVKD.

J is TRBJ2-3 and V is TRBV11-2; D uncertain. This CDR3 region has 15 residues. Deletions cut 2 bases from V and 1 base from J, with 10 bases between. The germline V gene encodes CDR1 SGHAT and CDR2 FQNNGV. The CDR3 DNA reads TGTGCCAGCAGCTTAATCCAAGGAGGCACAGATACGCAGTATTTT. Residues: CASSLIQGGTDTQYF. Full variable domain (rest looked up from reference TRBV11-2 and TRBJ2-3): EAGVAQSPRYKIIEKRQSVAFWCNPISGHATLYWYQQILGQGPKLLIQFQNNGVVDDSQLPKDRFSAERLKGVDSTLKIQPAKLEDSAVYLCASSLIQGGTDTQYFGPGTRLTVL.